This T cell receptor beta chain comes out of a study of shared clonotypes between healthy human individuals. Whole-study findings and limits: Generally, naive subsets came out with larger estimated richness than memory subsets. The study drew on few donors, limiting represented genetic and exposure-history diversity. Sequencing depth was expected to affect clonotype sharing among donors.

About this clone itself: Its antigen is unknown.

Per germline, CDR1 MNHNS and CDR2 SASEGT. This CDR3 contains 16 residues. Trimming left V 2 bases short and J 3 bases short, with 17 bases between. A deep-level run was used for the assay. TCRdb keeps only in-frame clones here, not all; method: immunoSEQ multiplex PCR. The repertoire includes more than 400,000 clones, about 95% of them detected once, and about 0.057% sits in the top ten. Sequenced input: naive CD4+ T cells sorted from blood. As for subset: CD45RA+ positively selected. The TCR originated in a young woman in good health. The chain joins TRBV6-1 to TRBJ2-7, with D perhaps given as TRBD1 or TRBD2 (5 bases each). The CDR3 nucleotides read TGTGCCAGCAGTGAACGGGCAGGGAGAGGACTCTACGAGCAGTACTTC. This translates into CASSERAGRGLYEQYF.